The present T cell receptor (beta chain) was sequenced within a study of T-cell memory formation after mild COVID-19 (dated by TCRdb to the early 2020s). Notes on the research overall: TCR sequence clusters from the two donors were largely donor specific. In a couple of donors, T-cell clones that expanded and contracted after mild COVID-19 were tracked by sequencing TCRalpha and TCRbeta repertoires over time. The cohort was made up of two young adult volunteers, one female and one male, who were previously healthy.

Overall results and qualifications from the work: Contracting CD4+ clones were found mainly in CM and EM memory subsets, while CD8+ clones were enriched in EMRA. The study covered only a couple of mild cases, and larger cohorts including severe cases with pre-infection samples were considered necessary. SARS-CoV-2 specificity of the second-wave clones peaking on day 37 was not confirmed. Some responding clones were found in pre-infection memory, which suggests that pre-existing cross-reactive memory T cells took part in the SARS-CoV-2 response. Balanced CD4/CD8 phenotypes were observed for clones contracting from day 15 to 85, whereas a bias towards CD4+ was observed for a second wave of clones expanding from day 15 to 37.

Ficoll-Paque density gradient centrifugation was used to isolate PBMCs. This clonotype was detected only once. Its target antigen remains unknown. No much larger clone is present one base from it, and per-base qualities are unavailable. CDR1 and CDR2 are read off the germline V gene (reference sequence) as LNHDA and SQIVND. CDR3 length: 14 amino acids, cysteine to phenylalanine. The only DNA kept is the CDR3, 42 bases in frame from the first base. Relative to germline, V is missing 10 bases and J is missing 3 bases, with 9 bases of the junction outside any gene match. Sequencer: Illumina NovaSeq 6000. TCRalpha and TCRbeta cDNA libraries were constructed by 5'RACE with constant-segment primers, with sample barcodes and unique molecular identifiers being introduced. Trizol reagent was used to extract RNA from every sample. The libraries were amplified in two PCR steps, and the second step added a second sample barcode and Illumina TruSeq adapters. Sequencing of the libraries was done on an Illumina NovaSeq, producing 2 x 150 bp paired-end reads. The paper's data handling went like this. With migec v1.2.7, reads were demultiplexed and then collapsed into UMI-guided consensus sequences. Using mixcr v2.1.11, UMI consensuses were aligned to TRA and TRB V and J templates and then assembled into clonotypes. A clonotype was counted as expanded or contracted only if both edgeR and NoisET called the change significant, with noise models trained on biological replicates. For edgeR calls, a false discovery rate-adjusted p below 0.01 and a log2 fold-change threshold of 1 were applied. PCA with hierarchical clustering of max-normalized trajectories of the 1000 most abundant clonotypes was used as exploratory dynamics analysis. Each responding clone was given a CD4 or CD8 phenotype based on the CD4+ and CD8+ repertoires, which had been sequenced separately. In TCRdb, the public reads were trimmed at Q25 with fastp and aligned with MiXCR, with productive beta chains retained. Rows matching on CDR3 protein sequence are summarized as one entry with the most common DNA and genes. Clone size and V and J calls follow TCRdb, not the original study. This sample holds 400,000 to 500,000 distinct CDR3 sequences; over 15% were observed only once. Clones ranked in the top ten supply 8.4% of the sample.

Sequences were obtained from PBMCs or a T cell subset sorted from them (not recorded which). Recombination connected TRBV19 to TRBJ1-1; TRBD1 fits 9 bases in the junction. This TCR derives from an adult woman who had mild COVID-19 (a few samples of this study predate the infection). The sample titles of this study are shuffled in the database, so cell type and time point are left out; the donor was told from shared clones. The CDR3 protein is CATRDRDVDTEAFF. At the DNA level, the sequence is TGTGCCACCAGGGACAGGGATGTGGACACTGAAGCTTTCTTT.